Shown below are 11 T cell receptor beta chains from a single sample sequenced in a study of OX40 agonist ivuxolimab in advanced cancers. Assay: immunoSEQ multiplex PCR; the TCRdb copy retains only in-frame clones and omits some. Among about 88,000 clones, roughly 85% were seen once, and the ten largest hold around 0.21%. The sample in question was CD4+ or CD8+ T cells sorted from blood, obtained in a trial of the OX40 agonist ivuxolimab. Every receptor here comes from an adult with an advanced solid tumor such as melanoma, head and neck, liver or kidney cancer.

V gene TRBV21-1 combines with J gene TRBJ1-5. TRBV21-1 is an annotated pseudogene. The CDR3 is made up of 11 amino acids. The CDR3 protein is CASSLRGPQHF. CDR3 bases: TGTGCCAGCAGCCTGCGAGGGCCCCAGCATTTT.

The gene calls are TRBV5-1 and TRBJ2-7; 9 nucleotides match TRBD1. V shed 4 bases and J 2 bases; nucleotides not matched to a gene: 13. The CDR3 totals 17 residues. Germline V gives CDR1 SGHRS, CDR2 YFSETQ. The chain's CDR3 is CASSLKPGTGMTYEQYF. As DNA, the CDR3 is TGCGCCAGCAGCCTAAAACCCGGGACAGGGATGACCTACGAGCAGTACTTC.

The CDR3 bases are TGTGCCAGCAGCTTAGCGACAGGGCTTGGGAACACTGAAGCTTTCTTT. It encodes CASSLATGLGNTEAFF. The chain recombines TRBV11-2 with TRBJ1-1; 7 bases agree with TRBD1. V lost 1 base to trimming and J lost 1 base; unmatched junction nucleotides: 6. The CDR3 is 16 amino acids. Germline loops: CDR1 SGHAT, CDR2 FQNNGV.

The DNA of the CDR3 is TGTGCCAGCAGCCGGACATTTACAGATACGCAGTATTTT. Amino acid sequence: CASSRTFTDTQYF. This chain joins TRBV14 and TRBJ2-3, with TRBD1 as a possible D gene (5 bases). The CDR3 totals 13 residues. Germline-derived CDR1 and CDR2 are SGHDN and FVKESK. Trimming took 4 bases from V and 3 from J, leaving 8 bases between them.

The chain has TRBV2 and TRBJ2-7; D is unclear. There are 11 residues in the CDR3. Deletions cut 3 bases from V and 4 bases from J, with 4 bases between. The germline CDR1 and CDR2 sequences are SNHLY and FYNNEI. The chain's CDR3 is CASSEYYEQYF. As DNA, the CDR3 is TGTGCCAGCAGTGAGTATTACGAGCAGTACTTC.

This clone was observed a handful of times. This chain joins TRBV7-3 and TRBJ2-2; D is tentatively TRBD1 or TRBD2 (5 bases each). Trimming removed 5 bases at V and 5 bases at J, with 12 bases between. Germline V gives CDR1 SGHTA, CDR2 FQGTGA. This CDR3 comprises 14 residues. The CDR3 DNA sequence: TGTGCCAGCAGCCCGGGACGGAGGACCGGGGAGCTGTTTTTT. Its protein product is CASSPGRRTGELFF.

V is TRBV10-3 and J is TRBJ1-1, with D possibly matching TRBD1 (5 bases). V lost 2 bases and J 1 base, leaving 8 bases between the germline ends. The germline CDR1 and CDR2 sequences are ENHRY and SYGVKD. The length of the CDR3 is 14 residues. The CDR3 DNA reads as TGTGCCATCAGTGAGCGGGGGACGAACACTGAAGCTTTCTTT. Protein sequence: CAISERGTNTEAFF.

This chain connects TRBV7-3 to TRBJ2-1; 12 nucleotides line up with TRBD2. Germline CDR1 reads SGHTA; CDR2 reads FQGTGA. CDR3 length: 18 amino acids. Unmatched junction bases numbered 10, after V lost 3 bases and J lost 4 bases. CDR3 amino acids: CASSFKPNLAGGYNEQFF. The CDR3 DNA sequence: TGTGCCAGCAGCTTCAAGCCAAATCTAGCGGGGGGGTACAATGAGCAGTTCTTC.

This clone turned up a few times. The V gene is TRBV2, the J gene TRBJ2-7; no firm D call. The V gene lost 1 base and the J gene lost 10 bases, with 14 bases spanning the gap. The CDR3 is 13 residues long. In germline, CDR1 is SNHLY, CDR2 FYNNEI. The CDR3 DNA reads as TGTGCCAGCAGTGAAGGGTCGGTTGGGGAACAGTACTTC. As protein: CASSEGSVGEQYF.

The chain is built from TRBV2 and TRBJ1-2; D unclear. The CDR3 totals 11 residues. Germline CDR1 is SNHLY and CDR2 is FYNNEI. With 0 bases removed from V and 12 bases from J, the gap between germline ends came to 8 bases. CDR3 in DNA: TGTGCCAGCAGTGAAGCCTTCTGGGACACCTTC. It translates to CASSEAFWDTF.

The chain recombines TRBV27 with TRBJ2-2, with TRBD1 as a possible D gene (6 bases). The CDR3 sequence is 14 residues long. CDR1 is MNHEY and CDR2 is SMNVEV in the germline V gene (reference sequence). The V and J ends lost 6 bases and 3 bases respectively, with 11 bases between them. The CDR3 region has the DNA TGTGCCAGCAGGATCAGGGGTTACACCGGGGAGCTGTTTTTT. Translating it yields CASRIRGYTGELFF.